This T cell receptor (beta chain) was documented in a study of T-cell reconstitution after alpha-beta-depleted transplantation in children. Unique molecular identifiers were incorporated when the TCRbeta library was constructed. TCRdb recomputed calls from the PCR reads with MiXCR, one row per CDR3 protein. This table has 450,000 to 600,000 distinct CDR3 sequences, about an eighth appearing once. This clonotype was detected only a few times. Its antigen is not known. This CDR3 is built from 12 residues. General study findings and limits: Elevated TCRbeta diversity at day 60 was traced, in some patients, to surviving recipient T cells and thymic progenitors. At around two months after transplant, the alpha-beta T cells were reportedly derived from several hundred expanded clones that came from non-depleted graft cells. It was newly produced T cells that mostly accounted for T-cell counts and diversity one year after transplant.

The chain links TRBV21-1 to TRBJ2-7. TRBV21-1 counts as a pseudogene. The sequencing here drew on PBMCs, mostly from graft donor cells, taken 360 days after TCRalphabeta/CD19-depleted stem cell transplant. The clonotype was recovered from a male patient under 18 who had a stem cell transplant for acute myeloid leukemia, so the T cells may come from the graft donor. The CDR3: CASSKKGYEQYF. The CDR3 DNA sequence: TGTGCCAGCAGCAAAAAGGGTTACGAGCAGTACTTC.